This TCR beta chain was retrieved from a study of blood T cell repertoires in COVID-19 (dated by TCRdb to the early 2020s). With respect to the entire study: Samples from collaborators originated in the United States, Italy and Spain and spanned both the acute and convalescent phases of COVID-19. The dataset comprised deeply sampled blood TCRbeta repertoires from subjects exposed to, actively infected with, or recovered from COVID-19. Samples were obtained from the ongoing ImmuneRACE study (first 160 participants) and from roughly 1,300 subjects provided by 6 global collaborators. Nearly every sample came with metadata listing a de-identified subject ID, COVID-19 status, age in years and sex. The prospective study material was composed of cDNA or gDNA derived from T cells, B-cell-depleted T cells, or PBMCs. The repertoires were released in a freely available public database meant as a resource for research on the immune response to SARS-CoV-2. Where HLA class I and class II types were available, the types were taken from metadata supplied by the sample provider, not from assay-based typing. Findings and caveats that apply to the study as a whole: Clinical and demographic metadata were provided uncurated, with the amount varying by source and participant.

The immunoSEQ Assay, a bias-controlled multiplex PCR, was used to amplify TCRbeta CDR3 regions from genomic DNA. As for the authors' bioinformatics: Nucleated cell counts per sample were estimated from amplification of reference gene primers within the assay. Sequence reads were collapsed and filtered to measure the absolute abundance of every unique TCRbeta CDR3 rearrangement. Productive Simpson clonality was computed per sample as the square root of Simpson's diversity index over productive rearrangements. Entries here come from immuneACCESS through TCRdb and include only in-frame sequences with V and J called. Some clones fail to appear in such tables; in the studies checked, an unresolved V gene covers under half of the shortfall, and the cause of the remainder is unknown. The V and J calls and the clone size are those of that table, but D and trimming were determined from the DNA. In all, the sample holds 150,000 to 200,000 clones, and 81% of those were seen once. The leading ten clones occupy more than 9.5% of the sample.

Comments on this clone: No cognate antigen has been identified for it. Base qualities are missing; no much larger clone stands one base away.

Each collaborating institution followed its own protocols to collect whole blood in K2EDTA tubes. Collaborator samples were shipped for TCRbeta analysis as frozen whole blood, isolated PBMCs, or DNA extracted from either sample type. Spanning cysteine to phenylalanine, the CDR3 consists of 14 amino acids. Only CDR3 DNA is held: 42 bases, read in frame from base 1. V is pruned by 1 base and J by 9 bases, leaving 5 bases of the junction without a gene match. The germline V gene (reference sequence) specifies LGHDT as CDR1 and YNNKEL as CDR2. The rearranged segments are TRBV3-1 (or the pseudogene TRBV3-2) and TRBJ1-1, with 10 central nucleotides matching TRBD1. Sequenced material: peripheral blood. The TCR was taken from a man aged 60 to 69 with active or convalescent COVID-19. The nucleotide sequence is given as TGTGCCAGCAGCCAAGGACAGGGGGCATCACAAGCTTTCTTT. This gives the protein CASSQGQGASQAFF.